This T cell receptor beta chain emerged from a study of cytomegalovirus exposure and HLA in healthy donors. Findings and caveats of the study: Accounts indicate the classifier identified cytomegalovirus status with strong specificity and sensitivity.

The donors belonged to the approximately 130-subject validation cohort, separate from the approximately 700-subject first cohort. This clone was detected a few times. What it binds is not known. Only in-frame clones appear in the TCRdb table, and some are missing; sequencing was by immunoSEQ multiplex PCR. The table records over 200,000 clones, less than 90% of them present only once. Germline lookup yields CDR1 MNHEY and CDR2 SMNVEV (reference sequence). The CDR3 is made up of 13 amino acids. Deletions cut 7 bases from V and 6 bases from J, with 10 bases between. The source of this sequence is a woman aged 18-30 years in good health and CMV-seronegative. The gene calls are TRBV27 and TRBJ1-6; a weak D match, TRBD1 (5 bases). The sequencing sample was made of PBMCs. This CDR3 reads CASTRDGNSPLHF. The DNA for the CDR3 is TGTGCCAGCACCCGGGACGGTAATTCACCCCTCCACTTT.